This section outlines one T cell receptor beta chain sequence together with its context. The antigen remains unidentified. CDR1 and CDR2 from the germline V gene are MNHEY and SVGAGI. The CDR3 loop spans 13 amino acids. Trimming removed 4 bases from V and 5 bases from J, with 12 bases in between. This sample is part of a study of beta chain features in type 1 diabetes. General observations from the study: Amplification by PCR could prefer shorter templates, with the same effect in patients and controls. The study found that naive, central memory and Treg TCRB repertoires appeared more similar in patients than in healthy donors. Here, the possible influence of HLA type (on TCRB rearrangement) remained unresolved. TCRB CDR3s from Type 1 diabetes patients were moderately but significantly shorter in all four CD4+ subsets.

The authors reverse transcribed all of the isolated RNA, so sequencing captured expressed TCRB transcripts. Sequencing used immunoSEQ multiplex PCR; TCRdb keeps in-frame clones, though not all of them. The sample holds 35,000 to 50,000 clones, roughly 50% seen once. Sequencing was carried out using stem cell memory CD4+ T cells from blood. The clonotype was recovered from a woman aged 30 to 39 in good health. V and J are TRBV6-5 and TRBJ2-7, with D possibly matching TRBD2 (6 bases). Here the CDR3 reads CASSSTRRDEQYF. CDR3 bases: TGTGCCAGCAGTTCCACCCGGAGGGACGAGCAGTACTTC.